There are a few counts of the clone carrying this T cell receptor (beta chain). The CDR3 extends over 13 amino acids. The V end lost 8 bases, the J end lost 2 bases, and 13 bases lay between the germline ends. Per germline, CDR1 MNHNY and CDR2 SVGAGI (reference sequence). Donors were healthy Caucasian individuals from Russia aged about 6 to 90. The data belong to a study of blood T cells in healthy people across ages. A sample-barcoded 5' primer and a J-beta primer mix were used in a second PCR of roughly 6 to 11 cycles. TCRdb re-analysed the 5' RACE reads in MiXCR, keeping a single row per CDR3 protein. There are 1.8 million or so distinct CDR3 sequences in the sample; about 39% occur only once, and about 23% lies in the top ten.

The specimen sequenced was blood. The genes are TRBV6-6 and TRBJ2-7; D may be TRBD2 (6 bases). This TCR derives from a human donor in good health. The CDR3 DNA sequence: TGTGCCAGCGTGGAGGGCATAACCTACGAGCAGTACTTC. Translating gives CASVEGITYEQYF.